This T cell receptor beta chain was sequenced for a study of blood T cell repertoires in COVID-19. After removal of 1 base from V and 7 bases from J, the junction contained 2 bases not matched to a gene. This CDR3 spans 14 amino acids. Germline CDR1 SGDLS, CDR2 YYNGEE. Method: immunoSEQ multiplex PCR; TCRdb's copy keeps in-frame clones and lacks some. This sample yields 200,000 to 250,000 clones, of which roughly 88% are seen a single time; over 12% belongs to the top ten. This sequence was found in a woman aged 45-65 years with acute COVID-19. Sequenced material: PBMCs or T cells enriched from blood (not recorded which). V is TRBV9 and J is TRBJ2-1, with TRBD2 identical over 10 bases. The CDR3 reads CASSVLAGANEQFF. The CDR3 nucleotides are TGTGCCAGCAGCGTACTAGCGGGAGCTAATGAGCAGTTCTTC.